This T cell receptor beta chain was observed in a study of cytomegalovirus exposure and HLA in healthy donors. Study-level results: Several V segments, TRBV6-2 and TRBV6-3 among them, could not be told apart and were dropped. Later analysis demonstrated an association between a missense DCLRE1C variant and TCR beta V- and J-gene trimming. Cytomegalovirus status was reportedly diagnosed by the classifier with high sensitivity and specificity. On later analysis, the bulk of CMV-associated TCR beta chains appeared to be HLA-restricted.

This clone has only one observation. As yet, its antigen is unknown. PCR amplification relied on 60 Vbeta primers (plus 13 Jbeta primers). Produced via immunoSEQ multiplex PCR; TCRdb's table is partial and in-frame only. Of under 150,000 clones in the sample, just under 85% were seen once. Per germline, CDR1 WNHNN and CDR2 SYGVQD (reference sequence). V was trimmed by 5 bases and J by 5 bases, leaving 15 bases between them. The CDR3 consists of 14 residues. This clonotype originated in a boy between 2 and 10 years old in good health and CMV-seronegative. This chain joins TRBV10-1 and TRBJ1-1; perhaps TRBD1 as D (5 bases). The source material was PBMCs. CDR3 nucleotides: TGCGCCAGCAGTCCCTCAGGGCGTTGGACTGAAGCTTTCTTT. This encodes CASSPSGRWTEAFF.